The 21 T cell receptor beta chains below all came from one sample that was sequenced in a study of blood T cells in healthy people across ages. The use of a sample-barcoded 5' primer and a J-beta primer mix characterized a second PCR of roughly 7 to 11 cycles. MiXCR, applied by TCRdb to the 5' RACE reads, yields one record per CDR3 protein. Counted here are about 290,000 distinct CDR3 sequences, roughly 26% occurring once; the ten biggest clones make up 29%. The sequencing input was blood. The source is a woman between 65 and 79 years old in good health.

There are a few counts of this clonotype. The chain uses TRBV29-1 and TRBJ2-3; 7 bases align to TRBD1. The V gene's germline CDR1 is SQVTM and CDR2 ANQGSEA. V shed 4 bases, J shed 0 bases, and the junction held 4 bases outside the gene matches. This CDR3 is built from 14 residues. The CDR3 reads CSVGTGSSTDTQYF. In DNA form, the CDR3 reads TGCAGCGTTGGGACAGGCTCTAGCACAGATACGCAGTATTTT.

Notes on this clonotype: At one of its ends the junction is not consistent with the germline gene, which may arise from a read error. V and J are TRBV6-6 and TRBJ2-7; 11 nucleotides align to TRBD2. The CDR3 runs to 14 residues. Germline CDR1 MNHNY, CDR2 SVGAGI (reference sequence). The CDR3 is CASRLAGAIHEQHF. The CDR3 DNA sequence: TGTGCCAGCAGACTAGCGGGAGCAATTCACGAGCAGCACTTC.

This clonotype has a count of ten or more. V gene TRBV6-2 or TRBV6-3 combines with J gene TRBJ1-5; D might be TRBD1 (5 bases). This CDR3 spans 15 amino acids. V was pared by 10 bases and J by 2 bases, with 18 bases between. CDR1 MNHEY and CDR2 SVGEGT come from the germline V gene. As DNA, the CDR3 is TGTGCCACCCGGACGGCCGGGGGTGGCAATCAGCCCCAGCATTTT. This gives the protein CATRTAGGGNQPQHF.

The chain links TRBV4-3 to TRBJ2-4, with 8 bases that match TRBD2. J was trimmed by 0 bases and V by 2 bases; bases with no gene match: 6. The CDR3 loop spans 17 amino acids. Germline assignment: CDR1 LGHNA and CDR2 YSLEER. CDR3 bases: TGCGCCAGCAGCCAATTGTGGCGGGGGGAAGCCAAAAACATTCAGTACTTC. Its protein is CASSQLWRGEAKNIQYF.

This clonotype appeared a few times. The chain is built from TRBV6-1 and TRBJ1-3; D is possibly TRBD1 (5 bases). Per germline, CDR1 MNHNS and CDR2 SASEGT. V was clipped by 5 bases and J by 0 bases, with 14 bases between them. This CDR3 contains 16 residues. The CDR3 protein is CASSRTGTPSGNTIYF. CDR3 in DNA: TGTGCCAGCAGTAGGACGGGGACTCCCTCTGGAAACACCATATATTTT.

V usage is TRBV11-2 and J usage is TRBJ2-7, with 8 bases identical to TRBD1. The V gene's germline CDR1 is SGHAT and CDR2 FQNNGV. Germline trimming cut 5 bases from V and 0 bases from J; bases unmatched to any gene: 6. This CDR3 is 15 amino acids long. The CDR3 bases are TGTGCCAGCAGCGCCACAGGGGGATTCTCCTACGAGCAGTACTTC. Translation: CASSATGGFSYEQYF.

The V call is TRBV20-1, the J call TRBJ2-7; TRBD1 matches at 7 bases. This CDR3 has 14 residues. CDR1 is DFQATT, CDR2 SNEGSKA, per germline (reference sequence). The ends lost 6 bases at V and 0 bases at J; junction bases unmatched: 8. The DNA for the CDR3 is TGCAGTGCGTCGGGACAGCGCAGCTCCTACGAGCAGTACTTC. It codes for CSASGQRSSYEQYF.

This clonotype was detected many times. The V and J genes are TRBV29-1 and TRBJ2-7; unclear D gene. Trimming took off 3 bases at V and 0 bases at J, with 6 bases between the two ends. This CDR3 is built from 12 residues. Per germline, CDR1 SQVTM and CDR2 ANQGSEA. CDR3 loop: CSVDTISYEQYF. CDR3 bases: TGCAGCGTTGACACTATCTCCTACGAGCAGTACTTC.

The chain uses TRBV20-1 and TRBJ1-3; D may be TRBD1 (5 bases). Trimming stripped 3 bases from V and 0 bases from J, with 15 bases between. Germline-derived CDR1 and CDR2 are DFQATT and SNEGSKA (reference sequence). The CDR3 consists of 16 residues. The CDR3 coding sequence is TGCAGTGCTAGTAAGGGGACCGCTAACTCTGGAAACACCATATATTTT. Protein sequence: CSASKGTANSGNTIYF.

V gene TRBV24-1 combines with J gene TRBJ2-2; D is undetermined. The CDR3 loop spans 15 amino acids. Germline V gene lookup returns CDR1 KGHDR and CDR2 SFDVKD. V shed 4 bases and J shed 0 bases, with 8 bases lying between them. The CDR3 is CATSETLPNTGELFF. CDR3 in DNA: TGTGCCACCAGTGAGACCCTGCCGAACACCGGGGAGCTGTTTTTT.

This clonotype was counted between two and nine times. CDR3: CASGAGYTDTQYF. The DNA for the CDR3 is TGTGCCAGCGGGGCGGGATACACAGATACGCAGTATTTT. V gene TRBV3-1 combines with J gene TRBJ2-3; TRBD2 is a possible D gene (6 bases). CDR1 LGHDT and CDR2 YNNKEL come from the germline V gene (reference sequence). This CDR3 is built from 13 residues. With 8 bases removed from V and 2 bases from J, the gap between germline ends came to 11 bases.

This clonotype was detected many times. This rearrangement joins TRBV14 to TRBJ2-1, with TRBD2 as a possible D gene (5 bases). The CDR3 is made up of 14 amino acids. Looked up from germline, CDR1 is SGHDN and CDR2 is FVKESK. Trimming left V 4 bases short and J 6 bases short, with 13 bases between. The CDR3 sequence: CASSRTGRSNEQFF. DNA of the CDR3: TGTGCCAGCAGCCGGACTGGACGGAGCAATGAGCAGTTCTTC.

V gene TRBV6-1 combines with J gene TRBJ1-4, with no clear D. Germline CDR1 and CDR2: MNHNS and SASEGT. V lost 0 bases to trimming and J lost 11 bases, with 13 bases between them. There are 14 residues in the CDR3. DNA for the CDR3: TGTGCCAGCAGTGAAGCAGGGCCCGAACGGAAACTGTTTTTT. Its protein product is CASSEAGPERKLFF.

The rearrangement uses TRBV5-1 and TRBJ1-6; possibly TRBD1 for D (5 bases). This CDR3 is built from 15 residues. V gave up 0 bases and J gave up 13 bases, with 17 bases separating them. The germline V gene has CDR1 SGHRS and CDR2 YFSETQ. Written as DNA, the CDR3 is TGCGCCAGCAGCTTGGGTACAGGCGGTTCTTCGCCCCTCCACTTT. Amino acid sequence: CASSLGTGGSSPLHF.

This chain joins TRBV7-8 and TRBJ1-2, with a tentative D call TRBD1 (6 bases). There are 15 residues in the CDR3. V lost 8 bases to trimming and J lost 7 bases, with 23 bases between them. CDR1 is SGHVS, CDR2 FQNEAQ, per germline. The CDR3 DNA reads as TGTGCCAGCTCAACGATGGGGGGCGCCGCGAGTGGCTACACCTTC. Its protein product is CASSTMGGAASGYTF.

Here the CDR3 reads CASSRTACNEQFF. The CDR3 nucleotides read TGTGCCAGCAGTAGGACAGCCTGCAATGAGCAGTTCTTC. The chain is built from TRBV12-3 or TRBV12-4 and TRBJ2-1, with a tentative D call TRBD1 (6 bases). The CDR3 runs 13 residues. Trimming took 5 bases from V and 6 from J, leaving 11 bases between them.

This clonotype turned up a few times. This sequence joins TRBV2 and TRBJ2-1; 9 bases match TRBD2. Per the germline V gene, CDR1 is SNHLY and CDR2 is FYNNEI. The junction had 5 bases not matched to a gene; V was cut back by 6 bases and J by 2 bases. There are 15 residues in the CDR3. CDR3 region: CASSRSGSPYNEQFF. The CDR3 nucleotides read TGTGCCAGCAGCCGTAGCGGGAGCCCCTACAATGAGCAGTTCTTC.

The rearrangement joins TRBV29-1 to TRBJ1-3; D unresolved. Germline CDR1 and CDR2: SQVTM and ANQGSEA. The CDR3 consists of 15 residues. Trimming cost V 2 bases and J 0 bases, with 11 bases left between them. The CDR3, as DNA: TGCAGCGTTGAAAGTAGAGGTTTCTCTGGAAACACCATATATTTT. It translates to CSVESRGFSGNTIYF.

The chain is built from TRBV12-3 or TRBV12-4 and TRBJ2-5; possible D gene TRBD2, 5 bases. CDR3 length: 13 residues. V lost 6 bases to trimming and J lost 5 bases, with 13 bases between them. CDR3 protein: CASSYQRGETQYF. The CDR3 nucleotides read TGTGCCAGCAGCTATCAGCGCGGGGAGACCCAGTACTTC.

This chain connects TRBV28 to TRBJ1-1; the D is unclear. V shed 2 bases and J shed 0 bases, with 13 bases lying between them. This CDR3 is built from 16 residues. The germline V gene has CDR1 MDHEN and CDR2 SYDVKM. CDR3 bases: TGTGCCAGCAGTTTACTGGGCGGTACCTTGAACACTGAAGCTTTCTTT. Its translation is CASSLLGGTLNTEAFF.

The chain couples TRBV7-9 to TRBJ2-5; 10 bases line up with TRBD2. With V trimmed by 3 bases and J by 11 bases, 15 bases remained unmatched. Germline V CDR1 and CDR2: SEHNR, FQNEAQ (reference sequence). The CDR3 length is 16 residues. This CDR3 is CASSFGGLAGEREQYF. Written as DNA, the CDR3 is TGTGCCAGCAGCTTCGGAGGGCTAGCGGGAGAACGTGAGCAGTACTTC.